The T cell receptor (beta chain) under discussion was sequenced for a study of T-cell reconstitution after alpha-beta-depleted transplantation in children. This clonotype was found many times. Trimming stripped 7 bases from V and 5 bases from J, with 12 bases between. The CDR3 is made up of 13 amino acids. Unique molecular identifiers were built into the TCRbeta library. One entry per CDR3 protein, called by TCRdb with MiXCR from the PCR reads. The top ten clones hold around a quarter of a sample with 280,000 or so distinct CDR3 sequences, 11% of them seen once. V is TRBV12-3 or TRBV12-4 and J is TRBJ1-5; D is unclear. This clonotype was obtained from a male patient aged 2-15 years who had a stem cell transplant for chronic granulomatous disease, so the T cells may come from the graft donor. Sequenced here: peripheral blood, sampled 180 days after TCRalphabeta/CD19-depleted stem cell transplant. The CDR3 loop reads CASKSFGDQPQHF. DNA of the CDR3: TGTGCCAGCAAGTCCTTTGGGGATCAGCCCCAGCATTTT.